This T cell receptor beta chain is from a study of CD8+ T cells in alopecia areata. CDR1 and CDR2 (germline): SQVTM, ANQGSEA. This CDR3 has 13 residues. The V gene lost 4 bases and the J gene lost 3 bases, with 11 bases spanning the gap. cDNA reverse transcribed from extracted RNA served as the sequencing template. Repertoires were generated with immunoSEQ multiplex PCR, while TCRdb's copy carries only in-frame clones and drops some. Of approximately 100,000 clones listed, about 45% were seen once; the top ten hold 0.75% to 0.9%. The sample holds a few counts of this clone. Antigen: not known. Study-level results: Patients showed less clear TCR sequence sharing than mice, possibly partly because of HLA diversity.

The receptor was isolated from a human donor with alopecia areata. The source material was CD4+ T cells sorted from blood. This chain links TRBV29-1 with TRBJ2-3; possible D gene TRBD2, 6 bases. CDR3 amino acids: CSVGGKLTDTQYF. CDR3 nucleotides: TGCAGCGTTGGCGGGAAGCTGACAGATACGCAGTATTTT.